These T cell receptor beta chains were read from a single sample in a study of Ad26.COV2.S vaccination and SARS-CoV-2 variants. Measured with immunoSEQ multiplex PCR; TCRdb has only the in-frame clones, and not every one. The profile shows hundreds of thousands of clones, 89% of them singletons. The sample consisted of peripheral blood, taken in a trial of Ad26.COV2.S vaccine versus placebo. The receptor set was obtained from a person between 18 and 59 years old who received the Ad26.COV2.S COVID-19 vaccine or a placebo. CDR3s include the opening cysteine and the closing phenylalanine or tryptophan. Each record gives: CDR3 protein, CDR3 DNA, J gene, V gene, CDR3 length, clone size, D gene. A D gene is named only where the DNA matches it firmly. Only part of the rows carry a size: once, few, many, or a class if the clone is expanded.

CDR3aa: CASTVEGGSGEAFF; CDR3nt: TGCGCCAGCACCGTCGAGGGGGGCTCGGGTGAAGCTTTCTTT; j_gene: TRBJ1-1; v_gene: TRBV10-2; len: 14; abundance: .; d_gene: .
CDR3aa: CAWRLFMNTEAFF; CDR3nt: TGTGCCTGGAGATTGTTTATGAACACTGAAGCTTTCTTT; j_gene: TRBJ1-1; v_gene: TRBV30; len: 13; abundance: .; d_gene: .
CDR3aa: CASSPVGQDDWYEQYF; CDR3nt: TGTGCCAGCAGCCCGGTGGGACAGGACGATTGGTACGAGCAGTACTTC; j_gene: TRBJ2-7; v_gene: TRBV13; len: 16; abundance: .; d_gene: TRBD1
CDR3aa: CASSWAGKGYTF; CDR3nt: TGTGCCAGCAGTTGGGCAGGGAAGGGCTACACCTTC; j_gene: TRBJ1-2; v_gene: TRBV12-3/TRBV12-4; len: 12; abundance: .; d_gene: .
CDR3aa: CASSFSRGQGRNSPLHF; CDR3nt: TGTGCCAGCAGCTTTTCTCGCGGACAGGGTAGAAATTCACCCCTCCACTTT; j_gene: TRBJ1-6; v_gene: TRBV7-2; len: 17; abundance: .; d_gene: TRBD1
CDR3aa: CASSLVLTRSSGRGYEQYF; CDR3nt: TGTGCCAGCAGCTTAGTTCTAACCCGGAGTAGCGGGAGGGGGTACGAGCAGTACTTC; j_gene: TRBJ2-7; v_gene: TRBV7-9; len: 19; abundance: .; d_gene: TRBD2
CDR3aa: CASSLQGISNQPQHF; CDR3nt: TGTGCCAGCAGCCTACAGGGGATTAGCAATCAGCCCCAGCATTTT; j_gene: TRBJ1-5; v_gene: TRBV4-2; len: 15; abundance: .; d_gene: TRBD1
CDR3aa: CASSYSSTKGTEAFF; CDR3nt: TGTGCCAGCAGTTACTCGAGTACAAAGGGGACTGAAGCTTTCTTT; j_gene: TRBJ1-1; v_gene: TRBV6-5; len: 15; abundance: .; d_gene: .
CDR3aa: CASSPDGDTQYF; CDR3nt: TGCGCCAGCAGCCCGGACGGGGATACGCAGTATTTT; j_gene: TRBJ2-3; v_gene: TRBV5-1; len: 12; abundance: .; d_gene: .
CDR3aa: CASSRTGSVGSPLHF; CDR3nt: TGCGCCAGCAGCCGAACAGGGTCTGTTGGTTCACCCCTCCACTTT; j_gene: TRBJ1-6; v_gene: TRBV4-3; len: 15; abundance: .; d_gene: .
CDR3aa: CASSRANTGELFF; CDR3nt: TGTGCCAGCAGTAGGGCCAACACCGGGGAGCTGTTTTTT; j_gene: TRBJ2-2; v_gene: TRBV6-2/TRBV6-3; len: 13; abundance: .; d_gene: .
CDR3aa: CASSLHTDANYGYTF; CDR3nt: TGTGCCAGCAGTTTACACACAGACGCTAACTATGGCTACACCTTC; j_gene: TRBJ1-2; v_gene: TRBV27; len: 15; abundance: .; d_gene: .
CDR3aa: CASRGQGYQPQHF; CDR3nt: TGTGCCAGCAGGGGACAGGGGTATCAGCCCCAGCATTTT; j_gene: TRBJ1-5; v_gene: TRBV12-3/TRBV12-4; len: 13; abundance: .; d_gene: TRBD1
CDR3aa: CASRHDSSGANVLTF; CDR3nt: TGTGCCAGCAGACATGACAGCTCTGGGGCCAACGTCCTGACTTTC; j_gene: TRBJ2-6; v_gene: TRBV5-4; len: 15; abundance: .; d_gene: .
CDR3aa: CASSRGQAINEQFF; CDR3nt: TGTGCCAGCAGCAGGGGACAGGCGATCAATGAGCAGTTCTTC; j_gene: TRBJ2-1; v_gene: TRBV7-3; len: 14; abundance: .; d_gene: TRBD1
CDR3aa: CASSLGPTSSYEQYF; CDR3nt: TGTGCCAGCAGCTTGGGACCGACTAGCTCCTACGAGCAGTACTTC; j_gene: TRBJ2-7; v_gene: TRBV5-6; len: 15; abundance: .; d_gene: .
CDR3aa: CASSLEAGQAKYGYTF; CDR3nt: TGTGCCAGCAGCTTAGAAGCAGGACAGGCGAAGTATGGCTACACCTTC; j_gene: TRBJ1-2; v_gene: TRBV11-1; len: 16; abundance: .; d_gene: TRBD1
CDR3aa: CASSLGISKTQYF; CDR3nt: TGTGCCAGCAGCTTAGGGATTTCGAAGACCCAGTACTTC; j_gene: TRBJ2-5; v_gene: TRBV11-3; len: 13; abundance: .; d_gene: .
CDR3aa: CASSTLLGVEAFF; CDR3nt: TGTGCCAGCAGCACCCTTCTAGGGGTTGAAGCTTTCTTT; j_gene: TRBJ1-1; v_gene: TRBV7-2; len: 13; abundance: .; d_gene: .
CDR3aa: CASSLSAGGTYNEQFF; CDR3nt: TGCGCCAGCAGCCTTTCAGCGGGGGGTACCTACAATGAGCAGTTCTTC; j_gene: TRBJ2-1; v_gene: TRBV4-3; len: 16; abundance: .; d_gene: TRBD2
CDR3aa: CASSILAEGRNEQFF; CDR3nt: TGTGCCAGTAGTATCCTAGCGGAAGGGAGGAATGAGCAGTTCTTC; j_gene: TRBJ2-1; v_gene: TRBV19; len: 15; abundance: .; d_gene: TRBD2
CDR3aa: CASSIGGYGPYGYTF; CDR3nt: TGTGCCAGTAGTATAGGTGGTTATGGACCATATGGCTACACCTTC; j_gene: TRBJ1-2; v_gene: TRBV19; len: 15; abundance: .; d_gene: .
CDR3aa: CASSWESSYNSPLHF; CDR3nt: TGTGCCAGCAGCTGGGAGAGCTCCTATAATTCACCCCTCCACTTT; j_gene: TRBJ1-6; v_gene: TRBV5-8; len: 15; abundance: .; d_gene: .
CDR3aa: CASSPPRTATYEQYF; CDR3nt: TGTGCCAGCTCACCGCCGAGGACAGCCACCTACGAGCAGTACTTC; j_gene: TRBJ2-7; v_gene: TRBV18; len: 15; abundance: .; d_gene: .
CDR3aa: CASSLPPVRDGYTF; CDR3nt: TGTGCCAGCAGCTTACCCCCAGTCAGGGATGGCTACACCTTC; j_gene: TRBJ1-2; v_gene: TRBV7-2; len: 14; abundance: once; d_gene: .
CDR3aa: CASSPNSGTSGRMLSYEQYF; CDR3nt: TGTGCCAGCTCACCGAATTCCGGGACTAGCGGGAGGATGCTCTCCTACGAGCAGTACTTC; j_gene: TRBJ2-7; v_gene: TRBV18; len: 20; abundance: .; d_gene: TRBD2
CDR3aa: CSVRWLAGGPDTGELFF; CDR3nt: TGCAGCGTCCGCTGGCTAGCGGGAGGGCCGGACACCGGGGAGCTGTTTTTT; j_gene: TRBJ2-2; v_gene: TRBV29-1; len: 17; abundance: .; d_gene: TRBD2
CDR3aa: CASSYAPNTEAFF; CDR3nt: TGTGCCAGCAGTTATGCACCGAACACTGAAGCTTTCTTT; j_gene: TRBJ1-1; v_gene: TRBV6-6; len: 13; abundance: .; d_gene: .
CDR3aa: CASTRGQEGGQPQHF; CDR3nt: TGTGCCAGCACCCGCGGACAGGAGGGGGGGCAGCCCCAGCATTTT; j_gene: TRBJ1-5; v_gene: TRBV6-5; len: 15; abundance: few; d_gene: TRBD1
CDR3aa: CASSLGEPSNYGYTF; CDR3nt: TGTGCCAGCAGTTTAGGGGAACCTTCTAACTATGGCTACACCTTC; j_gene: TRBJ1-2; v_gene: TRBV27; len: 15; abundance: .; d_gene: .
CDR3aa: CASSSGGTSAHNEQFF; CDR3nt: TGCGCCAGCAGCTCCGGAGGGACTAGCGCGCACAATGAGCAGTTCTTC; j_gene: TRBJ2-1; v_gene: TRBV5-1; len: 16; abundance: .; d_gene: TRBD2
CDR3aa: CASRNTGELFF; CDR3nt: TGTGCCAGCCGAAACACCGGGGAGCTGTTTTTT; j_gene: TRBJ2-2; v_gene: TRBV6-5; len: 11; abundance: .; d_gene: .
CDR3aa: CASGGQDYQPQHF; CDR3nt: TGTGCCAGCGGGGGACAGGACTATCAGCCCCAGCATTTT; j_gene: TRBJ1-5; v_gene: TRBV12-3/TRBV12-4; len: 13; abundance: .; d_gene: TRBD1
CDR3aa: CASSLGGHVRANEKLFF; CDR3nt: TGTGCCAGCAGCCTGGGGGGACATGTACGAGCTAATGAAAAACTGTTTTTT; j_gene: TRBJ1-4; v_gene: TRBV5-4; len: 17; abundance: .; d_gene: .
CDR3aa: CAWVRSSGANVLTF; CDR3nt: TGTGCCTGGGTCAGGAGCTCTGGGGCCAACGTCCTGACTTTC; j_gene: TRBJ2-6; v_gene: TRBV30; len: 14; abundance: .; d_gene: .
CDR3aa: CASSLTVGIEQFF; CDR3nt: TGTGCCAGCAGTTTAACAGTGGGTATTGAGCAGTTCTTC; j_gene: TRBJ2-1; v_gene: TRBV27; len: 13; abundance: .; d_gene: .
CDR3aa: CAWTGGRGLEQYF; CDR3nt: TGTGCCTGGACAGGTGGGCGGGGCCTCGAGCAGTACTTC; j_gene: TRBJ2-7; v_gene: TRBV30; len: 13; abundance: few; d_gene: .
CDR3aa: CATTETSGRKNEQFF; CDR3nt: TGTGCCACCACCGAGACTAGCGGGAGGAAAAATGAGCAGTTCTTC; j_gene: TRBJ2-1; v_gene: TRBV24-1; len: 15; abundance: .; d_gene: TRBD2